A single sample is the source of the 18 T cell receptor beta chains below, sequenced in a study of Graves' ophthalmopathy and Graves' hyperthyroidism. Amplified material comprised TCR beta CDR3 regions derived from RNA transcripts. First-round RT-PCR with HTBI primers preceded a second-round multiplex PCR. TCRdb independently ran MiXCR on the multiplex PCR reads; one entry per CDR3 protein. This table has 450,000 or so distinct CDR3 sequences, around an eighth appearing once. The sequenced sample was blood. These receptor sequences come from a woman in her 30s with Graves' ophthalmopathy.

This clonotype was counted many times. The gene calls are TRBV20-1 and TRBJ1-5; the match to TRBD1 covers 10 bases. Trimming took 5 bases from V and 7 from J; bases not matched to a gene: 2. Germline V gene data show CDR1 as DFQATT and CDR2 as SNEGSKA (reference sequence). The CDR3 totals 12 residues. The DNA of the CDR3 is TGCAGTGCTCCGGGACAGGGGCAGCCCCAGCATTTT. It yields the protein CSAPGQGQPQHF.

This clonotype appeared many times. The chain employs TRBV5-1 and TRBJ1-1; 8 bases map to TRBD1. V lost 4 bases to trimming and J lost 6 bases; unmatched junction nucleotides: 8. CDR1 and CDR2 (germline): SGHRS, YFSETQ. The CDR3 is 14 residues long. This CDR3 is CASSQSQGAAEAFF. The CDR3 DNA is TGCGCCAGCAGCCAGAGTCAGGGGGCAGCTGAAGCTTTCTTT.

About this clonotype: Relative to the germline gene, one junction end is altered; a read error may explain this. The CDR3 DNA is TGTGCCAGCAGTTTAATGAGAGCTTACGATCAGTACTTC. Translated: CASSLMRAYDQYF. The chain has TRBV12-3 or TRBV12-4 and TRBJ2-7; no clear D. This CDR3 spans 13 amino acids.

As for this clonotype: One end of the junction fails to match germline, which may point to a read error. The V call is TRBV4-1, the J call TRBJ2-4; a possible D gene is TRBD1 (5 bases). Germline loops: CDR1 MGHRA, CDR2 YSYEKL. The CDR3 is 14 amino acids. The CDR3: CASSQVGRVDIKYF. Written as DNA, the CDR3 is TGCGCCAGCAGCCAAGTGGGTAGGGTGGACATTAAGTACTTC.

At least ten counts were recorded for this clonotype. The rearrangement joins TRBV14 to TRBJ1-2; 8 nucleotides align to TRBD1. Germline V gene lookup returns CDR1 SGHDN and CDR2 FVKESK. This CDR3 comprises 12 residues. Trimming at V came to 5 bases and at J to 7 bases, leaving 3 bases not matched to a gene. In DNA form, the CDR3 reads TGTGCCAGCAGCTGGGACAGGCTTGGCTACACCTTC. This encodes CASSWDRLGYTF.

This clonotype was observed at least ten times. This rearrangement joins TRBV2 to TRBJ2-2; no firm D call. V was cut by 6 bases and J by 4 bases, with 12 bases left in between. Per the germline V gene, CDR1 is SNHLY and CDR2 is FYNNEI. The CDR3 consists of 14 residues. The CDR3: CASSKGRLTGELFF. CDR3 nucleotides: TGTGCCAGCAGCAAGGGCAGACTCACCGGGGAGCTGTTTTTT.

The chain's CDR3 is CASSYESVDGYTF. In nucleotides, the CDR3 is TGTGCCAGCAGTTACGAATCTGTGGATGGCTACACCTTC. The chain uses TRBV6-9 and TRBJ1-2; D uncertain. CDR3 size: 13 residues. The V end lost 3 bases, the J end lost 6 bases, and 11 bases lay between the germline ends. The germline CDR1 and CDR2 sequences are MNHGY and SVAAGI.

This clonotype was picked up many times. The chain recombines TRBV30 with TRBJ1-1; D gene ambiguous. CDR1 is GTSNPN and CDR2 is SVGIG in the germline V gene (reference sequence). Trimming took off 0 bases at V and 1 base at J, with 6 bases between the two ends. This CDR3 has 13 residues. CDR3: CAWSVLSNTEAFF. CDR3 nucleotides: TGTGCCTGGAGTGTACTGTCGAACACTGAAGCTTTCTTT. The full variable domain, rest sourced from reference TRBV30 and TRBJ1-1, is SQTIHQWPATLVQPVGSPLSLECTVEGTSNPNLYWYRQAAGRGLQLLFYSVGIGQISSEVPQNLSASRPQDRQFILSSKKLLLSDSGFYLCAWSVLSNTEAFFGQGTRLTVV.

This clonotype has at least ten counts. J is TRBJ1-2 and V is TRBV28; D call uncertain. Trimming took off 6 bases at V and 5 bases at J, with 13 bases between the two ends. The germline V gene has CDR1 MDHEN and CDR2 SYDVKM. The CDR3 is made up of 13 amino acids. The CDR3 DNA reads TGTGCCAGCAGCCCCACAATCGGGTATGGCTACACCTTC. This encodes CASSPTIGYGYTF.

This clonotype was recorded at least ten times. The J gene is TRBJ1-3, the V gene TRBV2; D not resolved. There are 10 residues in the CDR3. Trimming left V 7 bases short and J 7 bases short, with 5 bases between. CDR1 is SNHLY, CDR2 FYNNEI, per germline. As DNA, the CDR3 is TGTGCCAGCAAGGGCAACACCATATATTTT. Its translation is CASKGNTIYF.

This clonotype was observed many times. The chain carries TRBV28 and TRBJ1-1; D gene unclear. Germline-derived CDR1 and CDR2 are MDHEN and SYDVKM. Trimming stripped 6 bases from V and 8 bases from J, with 10 bases between. This CDR3 has 11 residues. CDR3: CASRYMTEAFF. The CDR3 coding sequence is TGTGCCAGCAGATATATGACGGAAGCTTTCTTT.

The J gene is TRBJ2-7, the V gene TRBV6-2 or TRBV6-3; 14 positions match TRBD2. There are 20 residues in the CDR3. Losses at the gene ends were 5 bases for V and 4 bases for J; bases not matched to a gene: 19. CDR1 and CDR2 from the germline V gene are MNHEY and SVGEGT. CDR3 coding DNA: TGTGCCAGCAGTCGCCCCCGCGCCGGACTAGCGGGGGGCCGGGGGTACGAGCAGTACTTC. Protein product: CASSRPRAGLAGGRGYEQYF.

This chain uses TRBV11-3 with TRBJ2-5; D is possibly TRBD1 (7 bases). There are 13 residues in the CDR3. Germline V lookup: CDR1 SGHNT, CDR2 YENEEA. V was cut by 9 bases and J by 2 bases, with 13 bases left in between. The CDR3 nucleotides are TGTGCCAGTGCGCCAGGGGGGCAAGAGACCCAGTACTTC. Translated: CASAPGGQETQYF.

This clonotype was seen many times. This chain uses TRBV28 with TRBJ1-2; D possibly corresponds to TRBD1 (5 bases). The CDR3 contains 14 residues. Germline CDR1 reads MDHEN; CDR2 reads SYDVKM. Trimming removed 6 bases from V and 6 bases from J, with 17 bases in between. This CDR3 reads CASRRRGRMDGYTF. In DNA form, the CDR3 reads TGTGCCAGCAGAAGGAGGGGACGGATGGATGGCTACACCTTC.

This clonotype was counted ten times or more. The chain employs TRBV27 and TRBJ1-6; 8 positions match TRBD1. Germline V gene sequence: CDR1 MNHEY, CDR2 SMNVEV (reference sequence). The V gene end was trimmed by 8 bases and the J gene end by 9 bases; junction bases not matched to a gene: 3. The CDR3 is 12 residues long. CDR3 nucleotide sequence: TGTGCCAGCGGACAGGGACGTTCACCCCTCCACTTT. The encoded protein is CASGQGRSPLHF.

This clonotype was counted ten times or more. The gene calls are TRBV7-8 and TRBJ2-4; D ambiguous. CDR3 length equals 13 residues. The germline CDR1 and CDR2 sequences are SGHVS and FQNEAQ. The ends were cut back, 4 bases at V and 3 bases at J, with 7 bases in the middle. The CDR3 loop reads CASSYVGKNIQYF. The CDR3 DNA follows: TGTGCCAGCAGCTACGTAGGCAAAAACATTCAGTACTTC.

At least ten counts were recorded for this clonotype. The V call is TRBV12-3 or TRBV12-4, the J call TRBJ2-7; 13 bases align to TRBD2. CDR3 size: 15 residues. V gave up 6 bases and J gave up 2 bases; unmatched junction bases: 4. CDR3: CASSRGLAGTYEQYF. CDR3 nucleotides: TGTGCCAGCAGCCGGGGACTAGCGGGAACCTACGAGCAGTACTTC.

This clonotype was seen at least ten times. The V call is TRBV6-5, the J call TRBJ1-2, with a tentative D call TRBD1 (5 bases). Looked up from germline, CDR1 is MNHEY and CDR2 is SVGAGI. Trimming stripped 5 bases from V and 7 bases from J, with 11 bases between. This CDR3 comprises 12 residues. This CDR3 reads CASSRGVGGYTF. CDR3 nucleotide sequence: TGTGCCAGCAGTAGAGGGGTCGGTGGCTACACCTTC.